This T cell receptor beta chain was obtained from a study of shared clonotypes between healthy human individuals. Profiled with immunoSEQ multiplex PCR; TCRdb holds only in-frame clones, not every one. Counted here are 2.3 million or so clones, approximately 93% occurring once; the ten biggest clones make up approximately 0.4%. The J segment lost 8 bases and the V segment lost 0 bases, leaving 6 bases of the junction unmatched. Germline CDR1 reads LNHNV; CDR2 reads YYDKDF (reference sequence). The CDR3 covers 16 residues. This receptor was obtained from a man between 18 and 35 years old in good health. Some clones in this sample may be carry-over from other donors' samples. The V gene is TRBV15, the J gene TRBJ2-7, with 14 bases aligning to TRBD2. The sample comprised naive CD4+ T cells from PBMCs. Specified subset: CD45RA+ positively selected. CDR3 nucleotide sequence: TGTGCCACCAGCAGAGACGGACTAGCGGGAGGAGCAAAGCAGTACTTC. Translating gives CATSRDGLAGGAKQYF.